This T cell receptor (beta chain) was captured by sequencing in a study of cytomegalovirus exposure and HLA in healthy donors. PCR primers comprised 60 Vbeta and 13 Jbeta primers. TCRdb's copy holds only in-frame clones and misses some; the assay was immunoSEQ multiplex PCR. The profile shows about 140,000 clones, more than 60% of them singletons. Germline CDR1 reads MNHNY; CDR2 reads SVGAGI (reference sequence). The V and J ends lost 8 bases and 9 bases respectively, with 19 bases between them. The CDR3 consists of 13 residues. This sequence originates from a man between 18 and 29 years old in good health and CMV-seropositive. The rearrangement links TRBV6-6 to TRBJ1-1; maybe TRBD1 (5 bases). The source material was PBMCs. CDR3 in amino acids: CASRRQSPTQAFF. For the CDR3, the DNA is TGTGCCAGCCGAAGACAGTCCCCCACCCAAGCTTTCTTT.